This paragraph covers one TCR beta chain sequence. The antigen is undetermined. Assay used: immunoSEQ multiplex PCR; TCRdb lists only in-frame clones, some missing. The data hold 220,000 or so clones, with over 70% observed a single time. With V trimmed by 6 bases and J by 3 bases, 8 bases remained unmatched. The CDR3 runs to 14 residues. Per germline, CDR1 SGHTS and CDR2 YDEGEE. This specimen belongs to a study of cytomegalovirus exposure and HLA in healthy donors. Regarding the study as a whole: The study put some 150 TCR beta chains on its list as cytomegalovirus-associated. CMV antigen specificity was confirmed in vitro for a few CMV-associated chains. There were some public TCRs occurring in many donors, but most TCR sequences were rare.

The receptor's source is a woman in her 30s in good health and CMV-seropositive. V and J are TRBV5-8 and TRBJ2-7, with TRBD2 identical over 8 bases. Specimen: PBMCs. Here the CDR3 reads CASTPGLEIYEQYF. In DNA form, the CDR3 reads TGTGCCAGCACCCCGGGACTAGAAATCTACGAGCAGTACTTC.